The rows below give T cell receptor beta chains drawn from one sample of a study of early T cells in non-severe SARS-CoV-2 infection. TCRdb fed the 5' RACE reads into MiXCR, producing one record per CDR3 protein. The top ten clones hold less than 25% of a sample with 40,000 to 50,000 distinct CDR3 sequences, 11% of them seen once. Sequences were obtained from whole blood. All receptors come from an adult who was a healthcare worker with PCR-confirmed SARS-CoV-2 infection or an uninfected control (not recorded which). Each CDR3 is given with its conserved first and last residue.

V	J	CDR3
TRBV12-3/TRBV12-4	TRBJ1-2	CASSPQPTGASGYTF
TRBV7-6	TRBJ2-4	CASSKTGGQPLAKNIQYF
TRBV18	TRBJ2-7	CASSPVSGTEIYEQYF
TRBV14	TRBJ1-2	CASSQGTYYGYTF
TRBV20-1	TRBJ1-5	CSAREGGGYSNQPQHF
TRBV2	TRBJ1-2	CASSERMWQDFF
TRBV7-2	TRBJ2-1	CASSLEGSSYNEQFF
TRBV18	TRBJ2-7	CASSQRQVLGNEQYF
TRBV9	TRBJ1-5	CASSVGAGLGQPQHF
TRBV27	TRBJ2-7	CASSFSSTRDSEPPYEQYF
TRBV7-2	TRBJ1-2	CASSLDSYEGYTF
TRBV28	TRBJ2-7	CASSFETGVFYEQYF
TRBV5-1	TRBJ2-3	CASSRRDRTDTQYF
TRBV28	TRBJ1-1	CASSSGQGAWTEAFF
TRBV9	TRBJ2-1	CASSVEDEQFF
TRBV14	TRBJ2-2	CASSQLQNTGELFF
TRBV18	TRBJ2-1	CASSPRQGFGGEQFF
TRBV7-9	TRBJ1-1	CASSLARQGLSEAFF
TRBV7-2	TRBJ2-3	CASSFLRTSFADTQYF
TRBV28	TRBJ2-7	CASSAPGQAYEQYF
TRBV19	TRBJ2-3	CASSPRGVPRPTDTQYF
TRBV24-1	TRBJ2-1	CATSDLSASGAPWDEQFF
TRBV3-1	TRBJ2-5	CASSQTGETQYF
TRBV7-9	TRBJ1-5	CASSSGSGPGPNSNQPQHF
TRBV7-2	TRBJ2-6	CASSLSSSGANVLTF
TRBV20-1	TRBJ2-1	CSARNLGYGFPYNEQFF
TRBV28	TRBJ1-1	CASSSGQGVSNTEAFF
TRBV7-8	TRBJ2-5	CASSPEGRQETQYF
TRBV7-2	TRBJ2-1	CASSLGQNNEQFF
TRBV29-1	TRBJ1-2	CSVAGDTANYGYTF
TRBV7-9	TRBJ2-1	CASSYSQGSYNEQFF
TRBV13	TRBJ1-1	CASSLEDLVHTEAFF
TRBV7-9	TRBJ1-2	CASRIPLSASTF
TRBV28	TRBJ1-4	CASRPQGGGEKLFF
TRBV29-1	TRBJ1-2	CSVGDSFQINGYTF
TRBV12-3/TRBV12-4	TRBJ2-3	CASSLRDSADTQYF
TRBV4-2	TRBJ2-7	CASSQNREPREQYF
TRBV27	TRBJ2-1	CASSYRGKQFF
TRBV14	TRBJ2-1	CASSQGVDLVLSSYNEQFF
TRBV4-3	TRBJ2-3	CASSQEYRFTDTQYF
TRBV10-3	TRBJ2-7	CAISGTDYEQYF
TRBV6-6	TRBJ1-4	CASSYQGAHPKLFF
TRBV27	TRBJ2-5	CASRSGGETQYF
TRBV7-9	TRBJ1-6	CASSFAESPLHF
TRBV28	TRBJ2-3	CATGRPGGTDTQYF
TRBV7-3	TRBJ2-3	CVSSPTPLDTQYF
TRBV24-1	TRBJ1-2	CATEDTLRGVYGYTF
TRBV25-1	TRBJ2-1	CASSGTSGRTTDEQFF